This T cell receptor (beta chain) was documented in a study of neurological immune-mediated disorders (dated by TCRdb to the late 2010s). For the wider study: Using UMI-based sequencing, the study compared peripheral blood TCR-beta repertoires from patients with HTLV-I-associated myelopathy (HAM/TSP), patients with multiple sclerosis, and healthy controls. The cohort comprised some 71 subjects: roughly 15 HAM/TSP patients, some 34 multiple sclerosis patients and around 20 healthy controls. The 90 to 120 TCR-beta libraries covered PBMC samples along with longitudinal samples, technical triplicates, and paired sorted CD4+ and CD8+ T-cell subsets. What the research found in general, with its limitations: No identical CDR3 amino acid sequences were shared among expanded clones across subjects, suggesting private TCR-beta repertoires in all groups. The highest TCR clonal expansion was observed in HAM/TSP patients, whereas the lowest was observed in MS patients, even when compared with healthy controls.

cDNA synthesis used template-switch 5'RACE with a primer carrying a 10-nucleotide random unique molecular identifier tagging each TCR transcript. Over 170 million TCR-beta sequences, covering 15-18 subjects, were produced in each sequencing run. The RNeasy kit was used for extraction of total RNA. Using the KAPA Real-time Library Amplification kit, TCR-beta VDJ regions were amplified with primers for the TCR constant region and the 5'RACE anchor. Sample indexes and Illumina adaptors were added in a first PCR, after which library yield was increased in a second PCR. The roughly 650 bp TCR product was size-selected on a 2% E-gel SizeSelection system after Ampure bead purification. Before pooling, library quality was assessed on a Bioanalyzer, concentration was determined with Qubit, and library quantification was performed with the Kapa Library Quantification kit. Libraries were sequenced paired-end 2 x 150 bp on an Illumina HiSeq 2500. To increase sequence diversity, about 25-31% phiX was spiked into each library pool. Regarding the original processing steps: The quality-filtered reads were processed with the UMI-based MiGEC pipeline, whose error correction step removed more than 80% of the raw TCR sequences. IMGT germline references were used for alignment of VDJ genes, and clonotypes were defined by a unique CDR3 amino acid sequence together with V-J genes. Clonal expansion, Shannon diversity and CDR3 relatedness were evaluated with VDJtools (CalcPairwiseDistances, ClusterSamples), while phylogenetic trees were built in CLCbio workbench. Clones with at least 8 unique UMIs were defined as expanded, with this threshold being based on coefficient-of-variation modelling across technical triplicates. TCRdb reprocessed the public reads (quality trimming at Q25 with fastp, clone calling with MiXCR) and kept in-frame beta chains. Rows are unified per CDR3 protein, each entry keeping the most common DNA and genes. The V and J calls were determined by TCRdb, not by the authors. The table for this sample lists approximately 77,000 distinct CDR3 sequences; roughly 9.5% of them were counted only once. The top ten clonotypes cover about 1.7% of the sample.

The healthy controls were volunteers from a blood bank in Maryland, USA. For the unsorted PBMC libraries, 2 million PBMCs were stored in RNAlater at -80 degrees C until RNA extraction and were used to generate the libraries. Peripheral blood was subjected to Ficoll-Hypaque density gradient centrifugation to isolate PBMCs, which were then cryopreserved in liquid nitrogen. Via the germline V gene, CDR1 is LGHNA and CDR2 YNFKEQ. For this chain, trimming is 8 bases at the V end and 2 bases at the J end, and the number of junction bases without a gene match is 2. The cysteine opens and the phenylalanine closes a CDR3 of 15 amino acids. Of the read, only the CDR3 DNA is kept; its 45 bases are in frame from base 1. This clonotype was seen at least ten times. There is no known antigen for this receptor. Base qualities are not at hand, and no much larger clone is one base apart.

The source is a man over 45 in good health. This chain joins TRBV4-2 to TRBJ2-3, and TRBD2 aligns with 15 junction nucleotides. Material: PBMCs. The CDR3 region has the sequence CASGTSGGLTDTQYF. The DNA reads TGTGCCAGCGGGACTAGCGGGGGGCTCACAGATACGCAGTATTTT.